The 15 T cell receptor beta chains below were found in one sample sequenced in a study of T cell changes during pregnancy in multiple sclerosis. Sequencing was performed with immunoSEQ multiplex PCR; in TCRdb, only in-frame clones are kept and a portion is missing. The repertoire holds about 40,000 clones, with roughly 90% as singletons. The starting material was CD8+ T cells from peripheral blood mononuclear cells, obtained in the first trimester of pregnancy. The source is a female donor with multiple sclerosis, enrolled in a pregnancy study.

The rearrangement uses TRBV7-2 and TRBJ2-7; a weak D match, TRBD1 (5 bases). Germline V gene data show CDR1 as SGHTA and CDR2 as FQGNSA. V was trimmed by 1 base and J by 3 bases, leaving 7 bases between them. The CDR3 is 13 residues long. CDR3 sequence: CASSLGRGYEQYF. The CDR3 nucleotides read TGTGCCAGCAGCTTAGGAAGGGGCTACGAGCAGTACTTC.

The chain couples TRBV5-6 to TRBJ2-1; D gene ambiguous. The germline gives CDR1 SGHDT, CDR2 YYEEEE. Trimming removed 1 base at V and 0 bases at J, with 8 bases between. This CDR3 is built from 15 residues. CDR3 sequence (DNA): TGTGCCAGCAGCTTGTCGGGTAGCTCCTACAATGAGCAGTTCTTC. It is translated as CASSLSGSSYNEQFF.

V gene TRBV27 combines with J gene TRBJ2-2; 7 bases fit TRBD2. V shed 5 bases, J shed 1 base, and the junction held 4 bases outside the gene matches. This CDR3 comprises 15 residues. Germline values: CDR1 MNHEY, CDR2 SMNVEV (reference sequence). CDR3 in amino acids: CASSRGDLNTGELFF. The CDR3 coding sequence is TGTGCCAGCAGTCGGGGGGATTTGAACACCGGGGAGCTGTTTTTT.

V is TRBV7-3 and J is TRBJ2-3; the match to TRBD2 covers 13 bases. The length of the CDR3 is 15 residues. V was pared by 5 bases and J by 2 bases, with 1 base of the junction left unmatched. Per germline, CDR1 SGHTA and CDR2 FQGTGA. The CDR3 bases are TGTGCCAGCAGCACTAGCGGGGGGGCCACAGATACGCAGTATTTT. Its protein product is CASSTSGGATDTQYF.

The chain carries TRBV5-6 and TRBJ1-1, with D unclear. The V gene's germline CDR1 is SGHDT and CDR2 YYEEEE. V was clipped by 4 bases and J by 7 bases, with 11 bases between them. CDR3 length: 12 amino acids. The CDR3 DNA sequence: TGTGCCAGCAGCGCTTTTACCGGTGAAGCTTTCTTT. This codes for CASSAFTGEAFF.

This clone showed up just once. This chain links TRBV19 with TRBJ2-7; weak D call: TRBD2 (6 bases). This CDR3 comprises 13 residues. Germline V CDR1 and CDR2: LNHDA, SQIVND (reference sequence). Trimming shortened V by 1 base and J by 5 bases, and 9 bases separated the two germline ends. Here the CDR3 reads CASSIAGGNEQYF. The CDR3 DNA follows: TGTGCCAGTAGTATAGCAGGAGGGAACGAGCAGTACTTC.

This clone came up many times. The chain links TRBV15 to TRBJ2-3; possibly TRBD1 for D (6 bases). Trimming pared 4 bases from V and 0 bases from J, leaving 17 bases between. Germline V gene data show CDR1 as LNHNV and CDR2 as YYDKDF (reference sequence). The CDR3 sequence is 17 residues long. CDR3 nucleotide sequence: TGTGCCACCAGCACGCCCGGACAGCCGTCTAGCACAGATACGCAGTATTTT. It yields the protein CATSTPGQPSSTDTQYF.

This clone has just a few counts. The rearrangement links TRBV2 to TRBJ1-6; TRBD1 aligns across 8 bases. The CDR3 sequence is 16 residues long. V gave up 4 bases and J gave up 5 bases; unmatched junction bases: 7. Per germline, CDR1 SNHLY and CDR2 FYNNEI. The CDR3 spells CASSGQIRGHNSPLHF. Here the CDR3 DNA reads TGTGCCAGCAGTGGACAAATCAGGGGGCATAATTCACCCCTCCACTTT.

The rearrangement links TRBV7-3 to TRBJ2-1; 13 nucleotides line up with TRBD2. The CDR3 has 17 residues. V trimming: 2 bases; J trimming: 4 bases; junction bases outside the gene matches: 5. Germline V lookup: CDR1 SGHTA, CDR2 FQGTGA. The CDR3 nucleotides read TGTGCCAGCAGCTTAGACACTAGCGGGGGGGTTTACAATGAGCAGTTCTTC. Translation gives CASSLDTSGGVYNEQFF.

The V call is TRBV11-2, the J call TRBJ1-4; D is undetermined. The CDR3 contains 11 residues. Per germline, CDR1 SGHAT and CDR2 FQNNGV. V shed 3 bases and J shed 8 bases, with 4 bases lying between them. For the CDR3, the DNA is TGTGCCAGCAGCTTTGAGGAAAAACTGTTTTTT. It translates to CASSFEEKLFF.

V gene TRBV7-9 combines with J gene TRBJ2-1; D remains ambiguous. The CDR3 has 12 amino acids. Germline V gene lookup returns CDR1 SEHNR and CDR2 FQNEAQ (reference sequence). V was clipped by 7 bases and J by 9 bases, with 13 bases between them. The CDR3: CASTNQAPEQFF. The CDR3 nucleotides read TGTGCCAGCACCAATCAGGCCCCTGAGCAGTTCTTC.

The chain combines TRBV6-1 with TRBJ2-3, with 9 nucleotides matching TRBD2. Per germline, CDR1 MNHNS and CDR2 SASEGT. The CDR3 covers 13 residues. The trim removed 7 bases at V and 4 bases at J, leaving 3 bases unmatched. The CDR3 here is CASNSGGADTQYF. The CDR3 DNA follows: TGTGCCAGCAATAGCGGGGGAGCAGATACGCAGTATTTT.

CDR3 nucleotides: TGTGCCAGCACCCTAGGAGGACAGGAGAACTATGGCTACACCTTC. Encoded protein: CASTLGGQENYGYTF. This chain links TRBV2 with TRBJ1-2, with 7 bases that match TRBD1. Per germline, CDR1 SNHLY and CDR2 FYNNEI. The trim removed 7 bases at V and 2 bases at J, leaving 10 bases unmatched. This CDR3 contains 15 residues.

The chain combines TRBV9 with TRBJ1-1; D is uncertain. Germline CDR1 reads SGDLS; CDR2 reads YYNGEE. The CDR3 is 16 residues long. Between the trimmed V and J ends, which lost 0 bases and 1 base, there was a span of 13 bases. The CDR3 sequence is CASSVGGGLWNTEAFF. CDR3 in DNA: TGTGCCAGCAGCGTAGGGGGTGGACTTTGGAACACTGAAGCTTTCTTT.

The V gene is TRBV11-2, the J gene TRBJ1-4, with D uncertain. Per the germline V gene, CDR1 is SGHAT and CDR2 is FQNNGV. V gave up 2 bases and J gave up 8 bases, with 15 bases separating them. The CDR3 extends over 15 amino acids. CDR3 amino acids: CASSLIYEGPEKLFF. The CDR3 bases are TGTGCCAGCAGCTTAATTTATGAGGGCCCCGAAAAACTGTTTTTT.